This is a list of T cell receptor beta chains from one sample in a study of identifying expanded T cells in peripheral blood. Sequencing used immunoSEQ multiplex PCR; TCRdb keeps in-frame clones, though not all of them. The data hold more than 85,000 clones, with 88% observed a single time. What was sequenced was blood. These receptors originate from a person between 18 and 75 years old in good health. Both conserved end residues are part of each CDR3. The D gene is left open where the match is weak. Clone size, where shown, is once, few, many, or a class for clones that have expanded.

>TRBJ2-7|TRBV6-6|NA|NA
TGTGCCAGCAGTTACTCGCGGGTGGGCTCCTACGAGCAGTACTTC
CASSYSRVGSYEQYF
>TRBJ1-1|TRBV29-1|NA|NA
TGCAGCGTGATGGGGCTCGACACTGAAGCTTTCTTT
CSVMGLDTEAFF
>TRBJ1-2|TRBV10-2|NA|TRBD1
TGCGCCAGCAGGGCCGGGACAGGGAATAACTATGGCTACACCTTC
CASRAGTGNNYGYTF
>TRBJ2-2|TRBV6-6|NA|NA
TGTGCCACGCGGGACCCCCCCTCAGCGCACACCGGGGAGCTGTTTTTT
CATRDPPSAHTGELFF
>TRBJ2-7|TRBV19|NA|NA
TGTGCCAGGAGGCTGTACGAGCAGTACTTC
CARRLYEQYF
>TRBJ1-6|TRBV19|once|NA
TGTGCCAGTAGCCCGAGAGGAGATTCACCCCTCCACTTT
CASSPRGDSPLHF
>TRBJ2-7|TRBV10-3|many|NA
TGTGCCACCCGGGACACGGTCTACGAGCAGTACTTC
CATRDTVYEQYF
>TRBJ2-5|TRBV2|NA|NA
TGTGCCAGCAGACGCGATCCCGTTGAAGAGACCCAGTACTTC
CASRRDPVEETQYF
>TRBJ2-7|TRBV5-1|NA|NA
TGCGCCAGCAGCTTGACAGTGGGGAGCTACGAGCAGTACTTC
CASSLTVGSYEQYF
>TRBJ2-5|TRBV5-1|NA|NA
TGCGCCAGCAGCTTGAGCTTCCAAGAGACCCAGTACTTC
CASSLSFQETQYF
>TRBJ2-3|TRBV7-3|NA|TRBD2
TGTGCCAGCAGCTTAGGGACTAGCGGGAGTCGGGATACGCAGTATTTT
CASSLGTSGSRDTQYF
>TRBJ2-7|TRBV5-1|NA|NA
TGCGCCAGCAGCTCAACAGGCGTTGCTACCGAGCAGTACTTC
CASSSTGVATEQYF
>TRBJ2-7|TRBV6-1|NA|NA
TGTGCCAGCAGTGTAAGCGGGTTGGGGCGCGAGCAGTACTTC
CASSVSGLGREQYF
>TRBJ2-7|TRBV5-1|NA|TRBD1
TGCGCCAGCAGCCGAGACAGGGCCGACGAGCAGTACTTC
CASSRDRADEQYF
>TRBJ2-3|TRBV11-3|NA|NA
TGTGCCAGCAGCTCACAGGGTCATACGCAGTATTTT
CASSSQGHTQYF
>TRBJ1-6|TRBV6-5|NA|NA
TGTGCCAGCACCAACGGGGTATCACCCCTCCACTTT
CASTNGVSPLHF